These 30 T cell receptor beta chains originate from one sample sequenced in a study of OX40 agonist ivuxolimab in advanced cancers. TCRdb keeps only in-frame clones here, not all; method: immunoSEQ multiplex PCR. The repertoire has around 58,000 clones, around 85% of them found once; the top ten carry about 12%. Sample: CD4+ or CD8+ T cells sorted from blood, taken in a trial of the OX40 agonist ivuxolimab. The receptors originated from an adult with an advanced solid tumor such as melanoma, head and neck, liver or kidney cancer.

The chain carries TRBV7-9 and TRBJ2-5; TRBD1 agrees at 11 bases. The last part of the DNA fits TRBJ2-7 better; the J call may be wrong. Germline V CDR1 and CDR2: SEHNR, FQNEAQ (reference sequence). This CDR3 comprises 13 residues. CDR3 sequence (DNA): TGTGCCAGCAGGGGACAGGGGGGTTACGAGCAGTACTTC. Its protein product is CASRGQGGYEQYF.

V usage is TRBV5-6 and J usage is TRBJ2-7; D is uncertain. Per germline, CDR1 SGHDT and CDR2 YYEEEE. V was cut by 1 base and J by 6 bases, with 11 bases left in between. The CDR3 loop spans 13 amino acids. The CDR3 loop is CASSLISVGEQYF. In nucleotides, the CDR3 is TGTGCCAGCAGCTTGATCTCCGTGGGCGAGCAGTACTTC.

The chain carries TRBV27 and TRBJ2-2, with D unclear. Germline V gene sequence: CDR1 MNHEY, CDR2 SMNVEV (reference sequence). V was cut by 7 bases and J by 6 bases, with 15 bases left in between. The CDR3 is 14 amino acids. The CDR3 region is CASMKFSGPGELFF. For the CDR3, the DNA is TGTGCCAGCATGAAGTTCAGTGGGCCCGGGGAGCTGTTTTTT.

V gene TRBV15 combines with J gene TRBJ1-2; D perhaps matches TRBD1 (6 bases). In germline, CDR1 is LNHNV, CDR2 YYDKDF (reference sequence). The CDR3 contains 15 residues. Trimming took off 0 bases at V and 2 bases at J, with 10 bases between the two ends. The CDR3 loop reads CATSRDGGANYGYTF. The CDR3 DNA follows: TGTGCCACCAGCAGAGATGGGGGGGCCAACTATGGCTACACCTTC. The full variable domain, rest sourced from reference TRBV15 and TRBJ1-2, is DAMVIQNPRYQVTQFGKPVTLSCSQTLNHNVMYWYQQKSSQAPKLLFHYYDKDFNNEADTPDNFQSRRPNTSFCFLDIRSPGLGDTAMYLCATSRDGGANYGYTFGSGTRLTVV.

The rearrangement links TRBV29-1 to TRBJ2-1, with D uncertain. The V gene lost 6 bases and the J gene lost 9 bases, with 12 bases spanning the gap. The CDR3 contains 11 residues. Germline assignment: CDR1 SQVTM and CDR2 ANQGSEA. CDR3 region: CSVTLLGEQFF. CDR3 DNA: TGCAGCGTGACGCTATTGGGTGAGCAGTTCTTC.

The rearrangement uses TRBV27 and TRBJ2-7; D remains unclear. Trimming took off 3 bases at V and 3 bases at J, with 9 bases between the two ends. Germline V lookup: CDR1 MNHEY, CDR2 SMNVEV (reference sequence). The CDR3 runs to 13 residues. For the CDR3, the DNA is TGTGCCAGCAGTTTGGGCGGAAACTACGAGCAGTACTTC. Protein product: CASSLGGNYEQYF.

The chain couples TRBV6-1 to TRBJ1-2; D is undetermined. CDR1 and CDR2 (germline): MNHNS, SASEGT. Trimming shortened V by 2 bases and J by 2 bases, and 15 bases separated the two germline ends. The CDR3 has 16 residues. The CDR3 nucleotides read TGTGCCAGCAGTGAAAATCTGAGGGTAGGGAACTATGGCTACACCTTC. Amino acid sequence: CASSENLRVGNYGYTF.

The chain employs TRBV27 and TRBJ2-5; unclear D gene. The J call may not be correct, given that the DNA end is closer to TRBJ2-7. Per the germline V gene, CDR1 is MNHEY and CDR2 is SMNVEV (reference sequence). The CDR3 sequence is 11 residues long. The CDR3 DNA reads TGTGCCAGCAGTTTGGGTTACGAGCAGTACTTC. Protein sequence: CASSLGYEQYF.

The chain recombines TRBV4-1 with TRBJ1-5; D gene ambiguous. Germline CDR1 MGHRA, CDR2 YSYEKL. The CDR3 runs 13 residues. V was pared by 4 bases and J by 4 bases, with 8 bases between. The CDR3 coding sequence is TGCGCCAGCAGCCTTCGTTCTAATCAGCCCCAGCATTTT. It codes for CASSLRSNQPQHF.

The chain has TRBV2 and TRBJ1-5; D is ambiguous. CDR1 and CDR2 (germline): SNHLY, FYNNEI. The CDR3 runs 15 residues. V lost 3 bases, J lost 0 bases, and 9 bases lay in between. Here the CDR3 DNA reads TGTGCCAGCAGTGAGTCGGGGAATAGCAATCAGCCCCAGCATTTT. Its protein is CASSESGNSNQPQHF.

The chain employs TRBV7-8 and TRBJ1-4, with no clear D. Per germline, CDR1 SGHVS and CDR2 FQNEAQ. The CDR3 spans 15 residues. Trimming took 1 base from V and 3 from J, leaving 9 bases between them. This CDR3 is CASSLVGSSNEKLFF. CDR3 bases: TGTGCCAGCAGCTTAGTGGGCAGCTCTAATGAAAAACTGTTTTTT.

This rearrangement joins TRBV6-4 to TRBJ2-1; a possible D gene is TRBD2 (6 bases). Germline loops: CDR1 MRHNA, CDR2 SNTAGT. This CDR3 comprises 15 residues. V was clipped by 2 bases and J by 6 bases, with 14 bases between them. The CDR3 DNA sequence: TGTGCCAGCAGTGACAGGGACTCCGGGGGCAATGAGCAGTTCTTC. Translated, it gives CASSDRDSGGNEQFF.

Worth noting for this clone: Its ends do not fully match the called genes, so a read error is possible. The chain carries TRBV6-6 and TRBJ1-1; tentatively, D is TRBD1 (5 bases). Looked up from germline, CDR1 is MNHNY and CDR2 is SVGAGI (reference sequence). The CDR3 spans 13 residues. This CDR3 is CASSYYDNFGGVF. As DNA, the CDR3 is TGTGCCAGCAGTTACTATGACAACTTTGGGGGAGTCTTT.

The chain is built from TRBV7-9 and TRBJ1-5; possibly TRBD1 for D (6 bases). Germline assignment: CDR1 SEHNR and CDR2 FQNEAQ (reference sequence). Deletions cut 5 bases from V and 3 bases from J, with 11 bases between. This CDR3 is 14 amino acids long. CDR3 in amino acids: CASSATGHNQPQHF. In nucleotides, the CDR3 is TGTGCCAGCAGCGCGACGGGACACAATCAGCCCCAGCATTTT.

The rearrangement joins TRBV27 to TRBJ1-2, with D unclear. V shed 8 bases and J shed 8 bases, with 21 bases lying between them. Per germline, CDR1 MNHEY and CDR2 SMNVEV (reference sequence). CDR3 length: 14 amino acids. CDR3 coding DNA: TGTGCCAGCTCGAGCGGAGGGCGCGCTAAGGGCTACACCTTC. This translates into CASSSGGRAKGYTF.

Written as DNA, the CDR3 is TGCGCCAGCAGCCAAGAAGTCGATCTAGCGGGGGACTCCTACGAGCAGTACTTC. Protein sequence: CASSQEVDLAGDSYEQYF. This chain joins TRBV4-3 and TRBJ2-7; 10 nucleotides line up with TRBD2. Trimming removed 0 bases from V and 0 bases from J; junction bases left unmatched: 8. The V gene's germline CDR1 is LGHNA and CDR2 YSLEER. There are 18 residues in the CDR3.

The chain recombines TRBV28 with TRBJ2-7; 7 nucleotides line up with TRBD2. The CDR3 spans 15 residues. The germline gives CDR1 MDHEN, CDR2 SYDVKM. After removal of 4 bases from V and 2 bases from J, the junction contained 8 bases not matched to a gene. The CDR3 is CASSSYSGTTYEQYF. The CDR3 DNA is TGTGCCAGCAGTTCCTACTCCGGGACTACCTACGAGCAGTACTTC.

The chain links TRBV14 to TRBJ2-1, with D possibly matching TRBD1 (6 bases). The V gene's germline CDR1 is SGHDN and CDR2 FVKESK. The germline V and J ends were trimmed by 4 bases and 3 bases, with 13 bases remaining between them. The CDR3 consists of 15 residues. CDR3 coding DNA: TGTGCCAGCAGCCGCGGACAGATTTTCTACAATGAGCAGTTCTTC. Its protein product is CASSRGQIFYNEQFF.

The chain combines TRBV6-1 with TRBJ1-4; possible D gene TRBD1, 6 bases. Trimming stripped 4 bases from V and 4 bases from J, with 10 bases between. The germline V gene encodes CDR1 MNHNS and CDR2 SASEGT. CDR3 length: 14 residues. The CDR3 loop is CASSGTVYNEKLFF. CDR3 sequence (DNA): TGTGCCAGCAGTGGGACAGTTTATAATGAAAAACTGTTTTTT.

The chain carries TRBV6-5 and TRBJ1-3; 7 bases map to TRBD1. CDR3 length: 14 amino acids. With 2 bases clipped from V and 3 bases from J, the junction kept 1 base outside the gene matches. Germline loops: CDR1 MNHEY, CDR2 SVGAGI. This CDR3 is CASSYGDSGNTIYF. CDR3 sequence (DNA): TGTGCCAGCAGTTACGGGGACAGTGGAAACACCATATATTTT.

The rearrangement joins TRBV9 to TRBJ2-7; perhaps TRBD2 as D (8 bases). V was trimmed by 4 bases and J by 4 bases, leaving 18 bases between them. The length of the CDR3 is 15 residues. Germline CDR1 is SGDLS and CDR2 is YYNGEE. CDR3 protein: CASSPGGGHPYEQYF. DNA of the CDR3: TGTGCCAGCAGCCCGGGAGGGGGCCATCCTTACGAGCAGTACTTC.

This sequence joins TRBV7-9 and TRBJ2-7; D assignment may be TRBD1 or TRBD2 (5 bases each). The germline gives CDR1 SEHNR, CDR2 FQNEAQ (reference sequence). Trimming left V 5 bases short and J 3 bases short, with 17 bases between. The CDR3 totals 15 residues. The CDR3 nucleotides are TGTGCCAGCAGCCAGGGACGGGATCTGCGCTACGAGCAGTACTTC. Amino acid sequence: CASSQGRDLRYEQYF.

J is TRBJ1-4 and V is TRBV27, with TRBD1 matching over 8 bases. J was trimmed by 5 bases and V by 3 bases; bases with no gene match: 8. The CDR3 extends over 16 amino acids. CDR1 is MNHEY, CDR2 SMNVEV, per germline (reference sequence). This CDR3 reads CASSFSWDRKNEKLFF. The CDR3 DNA reads TGTGCCAGCAGTTTCTCCTGGGACAGGAAAAATGAAAAACTGTTTTTT.

This sequence joins TRBV2 and TRBJ2-5; a possible D gene is TRBD2 (7 bases). Germline V CDR1 and CDR2: SNHLY, FYNNEI. CDR3 length equals 16 residues. V lost 3 bases and J 4 bases, leaving 18 bases between the germline ends. CDR3 sequence: CASSDLGGGAGETQYF. Written as DNA, the CDR3 is TGTGCCAGCAGTGACCTCGGTGGGGGGGCGGGAGAGACCCAGTACTTC.

The chain links TRBV7-2 to TRBJ1-5; 8 nucleotides agree with TRBD1. Germline lookup yields CDR1 SGHTA and CDR2 FQGNSA. Trimming took 3 bases from V and 6 from J; bases not matched to a gene: 7. CDR3 length: 15 residues. In nucleotides, the CDR3 is TGTGCCAGCAGCTTGACAGGGGAGGGTGGTCAGCCCCAGCATTTT. Its translation is CASSLTGEGGQPQHF.

This rearrangement joins TRBV7-9 to TRBJ2-5; D possibly matches TRBD1 or TRBD2 (5 bases each). Trimming removed 5 bases from V and 2 bases from J, with 9 bases in between. The CDR3 runs to 13 residues. Germline V gives CDR1 SEHNR, CDR2 FQNEAQ (reference sequence). The CDR3 DNA is TGTGCCAGCAGCGGGGACGGTCAAGAGACCCAGTACTTC. Its translation is CASSGDGQETQYF.

The V call is TRBV5-4, the J call TRBJ1-1, with D unresolved. Germline lookup yields CDR1 SGHNT and CDR2 YYREEE (reference sequence). CDR3 length: 15 residues. The V end was cut by 0 bases, the J end by 11 bases, with 20 bases between. The CDR3 spells CASSLDLGLTSGAFF. The CDR3 DNA is TGTGCCAGCAGCTTGGACTTAGGACTTACTTCGGGGGCTTTCTTT.

This chain joins TRBV7-8 and TRBJ1-5; 7 bases are shared with TRBD1. The trim removed 4 bases at V and 3 bases at J, leaving 12 bases unmatched. The germline gives CDR1 SGHVS, CDR2 FQNEAQ. There are 17 residues in the CDR3. The CDR3 region is CASSSAPTGLFNQPQHF. The CDR3 coding sequence is TGTGCCAGCAGCTCCGCACCGACAGGGTTATTCAATCAGCCCCAGCATTTT. Complete variable domain (other parts from reference TRBV7-8 and TRBJ1-5): GAGVSQSPRYKVAKRGQDVALRCDPISGHVSLFWYQQALGQGPEFLTYFQNEAQLDKSGLPSDRFFAERPEGSVSTLKIQRTQQEDSAVYLCASSSAPTGLFNQPQHFGDGTRLSIL.

The rearrangement joins TRBV5-6 to TRBJ2-1; 8 bases line up with TRBD1. The germline V gene has CDR1 SGHDT and CDR2 YYEEEE. The CDR3 contains 14 residues. V shed 4 bases and J 5 bases; nucleotides not matched to a gene: 5. The CDR3 region has the DNA TGTGCCAGCAGCCGGGGGACAGGCAACAATGAGCAGTTCTTC. It codes for CASSRGTGNNEQFF.

This clone is medium-sized in the sample. The chain uses TRBV11-2 and TRBJ1-1, with TRBD1 as a possible D gene (6 bases). V was clipped by 1 base and J by 5 bases, with 11 bases between them. Looked up from germline, CDR1 is SGHAT and CDR2 is FQNNGV. The CDR3 has 14 amino acids. The CDR3 nucleotides are TGTGCCAGCAGCTTAGGAGGGGGAGAAACTGAAGCTTTCTTT. Translating it yields CASSLGGGETEAFF.